This T cell receptor beta chain was retrieved from a study of shared clonotypes between healthy human individuals. Study information: The study used three CD4 naive, three CD4 memory, two CD8 naive and one CD8 memory plate per donor.

Terminally differentiated effector memory CD45RA+ cells were left out of the naive CD8 fraction, which was CD45RO-negative and positively selected for CCR7. Healthy and HIV-negative, the adult donors had no recent acute infections or vaccinations. Repertoires were generated with immunoSEQ multiplex PCR, while TCRdb's copy carries only in-frame clones and drops some. The sample yields more than 2 million clones, 93% seen once. There are 14 residues in the CDR3. After removal of 11 bases from V and 6 bases from J, the junction contained 12 bases not matched to a gene. Germline CDR1 and CDR2: LNHDA and SQIVND (reference sequence). Regarding the study as a whole: Rarefaction analysis demonstrated incomplete sorted-subset sequencing notwithstanding large depth.

With respect to this clone: Its target is not known.

The sequence was collected from a man aged 18 to 30 in good health. Some clones in this sample may be carry-over from other donors' samples. V and J are TRBV19 and TRBJ2-1; 8 bases map to TRBD2. Sequenced material: naive CD8+ T cells from PBMCs. The CDR3 sequence: CALGPGGPGNEQFF. The CDR3 DNA reads TGTGCCCTGGGACCGGGAGGGCCGGGCAATGAGCAGTTCTTC. Full variable domain (outside the CDR3, taken from reference TRBV19 and TRBJ2-1): DGGITQSPKYLFRKEGQNVTLSCEQNLNHDAMYWYRQDPGQGLRLIYYSQIVNDFQKGDIAEGYSVSREKKESFPLTVTSAQKNPTAFYLCALGPGGPGNEQFFGPGTRLTVL.